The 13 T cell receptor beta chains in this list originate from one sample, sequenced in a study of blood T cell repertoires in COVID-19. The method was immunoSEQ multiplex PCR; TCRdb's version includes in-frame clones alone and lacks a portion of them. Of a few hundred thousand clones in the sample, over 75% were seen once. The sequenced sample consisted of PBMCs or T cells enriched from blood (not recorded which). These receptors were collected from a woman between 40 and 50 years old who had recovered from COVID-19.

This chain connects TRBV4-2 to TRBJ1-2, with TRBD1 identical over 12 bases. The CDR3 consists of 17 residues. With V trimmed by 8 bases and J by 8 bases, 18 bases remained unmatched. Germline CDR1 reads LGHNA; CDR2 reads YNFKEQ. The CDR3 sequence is CASSKAGTGGASWGYTF. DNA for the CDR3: TGTGCCAGCTCAAAGGCCGGGACAGGGGGCGCCAGTTGGGGCTACACCTTC.

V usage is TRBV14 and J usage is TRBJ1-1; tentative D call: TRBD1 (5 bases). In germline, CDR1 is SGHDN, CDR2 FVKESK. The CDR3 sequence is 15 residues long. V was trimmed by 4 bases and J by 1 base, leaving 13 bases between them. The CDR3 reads CASSLLGEGNTEAFF. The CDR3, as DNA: TGTGCCAGCAGCCTCCTAGGGGAGGGGAACACTGAAGCTTTCTTT.

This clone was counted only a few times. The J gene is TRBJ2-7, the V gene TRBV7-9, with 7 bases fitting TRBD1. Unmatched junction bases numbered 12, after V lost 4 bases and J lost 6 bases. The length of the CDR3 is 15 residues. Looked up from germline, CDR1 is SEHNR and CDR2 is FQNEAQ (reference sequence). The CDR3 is CASSSGGGRGTEQYF. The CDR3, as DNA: TGTGCCAGCAGCTCAGGTGGGGGCAGGGGGACCGAGCAGTACTTC.

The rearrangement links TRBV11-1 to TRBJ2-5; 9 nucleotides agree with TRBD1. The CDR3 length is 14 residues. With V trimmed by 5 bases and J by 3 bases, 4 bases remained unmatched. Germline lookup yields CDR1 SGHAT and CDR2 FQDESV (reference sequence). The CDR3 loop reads CASSPGQGEETQYF. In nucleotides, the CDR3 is TGTGCCAGCAGCCCGGGACAGGGTGAAGAGACCCAGTACTTC. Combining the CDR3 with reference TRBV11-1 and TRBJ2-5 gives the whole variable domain EAEVAQSPRYKITEKSQAVAFWCDPISGHATLYWYRQILGQGPELLVQFQDESVVDDSQLPKDRFSAERLKGVDSTLKIQPAELGDSAMYLCASSPGQGEETQYFGPGTRLLVL.

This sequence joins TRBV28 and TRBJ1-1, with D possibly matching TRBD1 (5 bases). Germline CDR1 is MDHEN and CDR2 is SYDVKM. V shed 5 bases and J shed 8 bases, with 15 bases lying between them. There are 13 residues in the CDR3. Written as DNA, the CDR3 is TGTGCCAGCAGTAGGTACAGGTTGGCGGAAGCTTTCTTT. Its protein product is CASSRYRLAEAFF.

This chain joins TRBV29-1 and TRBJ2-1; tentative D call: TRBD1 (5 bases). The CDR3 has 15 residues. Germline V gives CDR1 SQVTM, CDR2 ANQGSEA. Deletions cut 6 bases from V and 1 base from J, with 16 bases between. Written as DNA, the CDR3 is TGCAGCGTCCCGGGCAGGGTTCCATCCTACAATGAGCAGTTCTTC. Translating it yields CSVPGRVPSYNEQFF.

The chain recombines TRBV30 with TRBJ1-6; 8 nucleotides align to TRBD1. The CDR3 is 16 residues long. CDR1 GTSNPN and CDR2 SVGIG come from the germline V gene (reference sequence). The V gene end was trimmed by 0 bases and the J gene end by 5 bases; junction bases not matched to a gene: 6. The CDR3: CAWSVHRGIDNSPLHF. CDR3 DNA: TGTGCCTGGAGTGTACACAGGGGGATCGATAATTCACCCCTCCACTTT.

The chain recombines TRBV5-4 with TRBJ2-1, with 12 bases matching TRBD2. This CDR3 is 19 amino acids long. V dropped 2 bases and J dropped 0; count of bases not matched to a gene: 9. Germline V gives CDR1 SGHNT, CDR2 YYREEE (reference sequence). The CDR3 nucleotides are TGTGCCAGCAGCTTTCCTAGCGGGAGGGATAGTAGCTCCTACAATGAGCAGTTCTTC. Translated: CASSFPSGRDSSSYNEQFF.

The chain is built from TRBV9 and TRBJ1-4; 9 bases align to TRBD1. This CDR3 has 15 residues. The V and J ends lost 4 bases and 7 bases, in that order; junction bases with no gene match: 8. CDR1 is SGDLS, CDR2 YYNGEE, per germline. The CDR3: CASSPRTGEGEKLFF. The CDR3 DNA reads TGTGCCAGCAGCCCGAGGACAGGGGAAGGTGAAAAACTGTTTTTT.

CDR3 amino acids: CASSTMGGETQYF. CDR3 DNA sequence: TGTGCCAGCAGTACCATGGGGGGAGAGACCCAGTACTTC. V gene TRBV27 combines with J gene TRBJ2-5, with a weak D call TRBD2 (6 bases). This CDR3 is built from 13 residues. Germline CDR1 and CDR2: MNHEY and SMNVEV (reference sequence). V was cut by 5 bases and J by 4 bases, with 11 bases left in between.

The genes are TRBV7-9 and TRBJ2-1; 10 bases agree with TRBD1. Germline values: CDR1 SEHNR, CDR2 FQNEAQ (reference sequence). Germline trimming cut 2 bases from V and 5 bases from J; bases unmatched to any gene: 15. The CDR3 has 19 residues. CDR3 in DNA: TGTGCCAGCAGCTTACCTTGGGCTGCGGGACAGGGGTCGGACAATGAGCAGTTCTTC. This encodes CASSLPWAAGQGSDNEQFF.

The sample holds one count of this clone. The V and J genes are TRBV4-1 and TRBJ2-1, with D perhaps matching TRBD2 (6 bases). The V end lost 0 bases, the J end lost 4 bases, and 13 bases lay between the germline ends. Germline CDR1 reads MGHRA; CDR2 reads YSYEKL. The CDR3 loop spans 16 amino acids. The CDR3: CASSQEVVRGYNEQFF. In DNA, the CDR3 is TGCGCCAGCAGCCAAGAGGTAGTACGGGGGTACAATGAGCAGTTCTTC.

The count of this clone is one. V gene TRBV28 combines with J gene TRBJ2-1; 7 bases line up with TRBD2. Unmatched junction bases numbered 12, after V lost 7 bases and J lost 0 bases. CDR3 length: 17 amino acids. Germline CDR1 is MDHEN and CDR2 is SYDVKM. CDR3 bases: TGTGCCAGCAAGGGTGGTTTCGGCGGGGGCTCCTACAATGAGCAGTTCTTC. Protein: CASKGGFGGGSYNEQFF.